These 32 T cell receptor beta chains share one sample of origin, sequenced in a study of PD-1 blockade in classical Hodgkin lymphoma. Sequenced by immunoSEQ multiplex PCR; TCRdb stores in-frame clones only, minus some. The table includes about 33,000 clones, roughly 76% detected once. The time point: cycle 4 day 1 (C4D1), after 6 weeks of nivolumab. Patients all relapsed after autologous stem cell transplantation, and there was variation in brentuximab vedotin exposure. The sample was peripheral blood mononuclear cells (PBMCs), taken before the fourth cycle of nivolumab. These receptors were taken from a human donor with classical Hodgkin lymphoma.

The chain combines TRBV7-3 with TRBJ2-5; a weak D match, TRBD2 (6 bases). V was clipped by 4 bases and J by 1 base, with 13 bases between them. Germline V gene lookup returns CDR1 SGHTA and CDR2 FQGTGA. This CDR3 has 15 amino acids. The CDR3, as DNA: TGTGCCAGCAGCTACAACGGAGGGGTCCAAGAGACCCAGTACTTC. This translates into CASSYNGGVQETQYF.

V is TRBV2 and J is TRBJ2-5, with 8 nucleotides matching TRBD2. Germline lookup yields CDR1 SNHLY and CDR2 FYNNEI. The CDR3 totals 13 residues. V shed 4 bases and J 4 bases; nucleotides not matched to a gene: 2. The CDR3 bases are TGTGCCAGCAGTGGTCTAGCGGGAGAGACCCAGTACTTC. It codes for CASSGLAGETQYF.

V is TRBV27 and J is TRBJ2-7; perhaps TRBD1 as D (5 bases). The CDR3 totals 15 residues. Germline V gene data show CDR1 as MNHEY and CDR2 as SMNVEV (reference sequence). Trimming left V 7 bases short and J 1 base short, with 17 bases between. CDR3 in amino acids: CASTLGAGQSYEQYF. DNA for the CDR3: TGTGCCAGCACCTTAGGGGCAGGACAATCCTACGAGCAGTACTTC.

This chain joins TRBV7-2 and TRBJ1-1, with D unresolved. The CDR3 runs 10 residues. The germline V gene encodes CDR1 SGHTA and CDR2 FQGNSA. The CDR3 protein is CASGNTEAFF. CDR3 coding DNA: TGTGCAAGCGGGAACACTGAAGCTTTCTTT.

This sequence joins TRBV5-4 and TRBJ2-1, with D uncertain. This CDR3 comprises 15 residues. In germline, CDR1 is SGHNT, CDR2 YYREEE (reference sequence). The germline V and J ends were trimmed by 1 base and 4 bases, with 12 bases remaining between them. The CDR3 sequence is CASSLLSASYNEQFF. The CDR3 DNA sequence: TGTGCCAGCAGCTTGTTGAGCGCATCGTACAATGAGCAGTTCTTC.

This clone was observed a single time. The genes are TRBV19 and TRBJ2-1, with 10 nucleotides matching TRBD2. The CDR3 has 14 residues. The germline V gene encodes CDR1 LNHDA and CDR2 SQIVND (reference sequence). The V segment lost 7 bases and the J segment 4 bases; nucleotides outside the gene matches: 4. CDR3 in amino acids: CASIRTSGYNEQFF. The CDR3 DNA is TGTGCCAGTATCAGGACTAGCGGATACAATGAGCAGTTCTTC.

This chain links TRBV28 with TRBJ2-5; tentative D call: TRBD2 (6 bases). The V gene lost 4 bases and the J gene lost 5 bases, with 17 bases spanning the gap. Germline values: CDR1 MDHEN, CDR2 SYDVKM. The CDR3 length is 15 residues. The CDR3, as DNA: TGTGCCAGCAGTTCCCGGGACTCAGTATGGGAGACCCAGTACTTC. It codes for CASSSRDSVWETQYF.

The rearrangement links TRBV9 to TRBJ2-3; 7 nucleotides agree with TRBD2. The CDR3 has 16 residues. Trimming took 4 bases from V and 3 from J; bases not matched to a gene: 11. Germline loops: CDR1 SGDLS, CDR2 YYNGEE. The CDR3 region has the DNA TGTGCCAGCAGCCAGAGGGAGGGATCCTTTACAGATACGCAGTATTTT. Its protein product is CASSQREGSFTDTQYF.

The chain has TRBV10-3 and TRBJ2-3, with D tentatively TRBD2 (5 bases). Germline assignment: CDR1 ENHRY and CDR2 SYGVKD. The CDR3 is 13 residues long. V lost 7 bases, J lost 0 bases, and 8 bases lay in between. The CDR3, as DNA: TGTGCCATCATGAGGGCAAGCACAGATACGCAGTATTTT. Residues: CAIMRASTDTQYF.

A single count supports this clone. This CDR3 reads CAIGGTGRNEQFF. CDR3 DNA: TGTGCCATTGGTGGGACAGGGAGAAATGAGCAGTTCTTC. J is TRBJ2-1 and V is TRBV10-3, with TRBD1 identical over 9 bases. The V segment lost 9 bases and the J segment 7 bases; nucleotides outside the gene matches: 7. Germline V gene sequence: CDR1 ENHRY, CDR2 SYGVKD. The length of the CDR3 is 13 residues.

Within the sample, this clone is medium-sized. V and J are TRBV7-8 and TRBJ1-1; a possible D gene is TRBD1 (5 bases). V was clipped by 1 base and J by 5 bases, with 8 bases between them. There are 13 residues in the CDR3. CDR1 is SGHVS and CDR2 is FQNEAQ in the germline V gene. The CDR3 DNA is TGTGCCAGCAGCTTAGGAGGGGTGACTGAAGCTTTCTTT. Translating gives CASSLGGVTEAFF.

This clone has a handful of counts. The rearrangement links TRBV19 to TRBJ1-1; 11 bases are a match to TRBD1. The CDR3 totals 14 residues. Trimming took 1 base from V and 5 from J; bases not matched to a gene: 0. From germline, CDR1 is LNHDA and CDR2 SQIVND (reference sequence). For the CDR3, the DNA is TGTGCCAGTAGTATAGGGGACAGGGGGACTGAAGCTTTCTTT. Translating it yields CASSIGDRGTEAFF. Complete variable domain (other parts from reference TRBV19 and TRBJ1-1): DGGITQSPKYLFRKEGQNVTLSCEQNLNHDAMYWYRQDPGQGLRLIYYSQIVNDFQKGDIAEGYSVSREKKESFPLTVTSAQKNPTAFYLCASSIGDRGTEAFFGQGTRLTVV.

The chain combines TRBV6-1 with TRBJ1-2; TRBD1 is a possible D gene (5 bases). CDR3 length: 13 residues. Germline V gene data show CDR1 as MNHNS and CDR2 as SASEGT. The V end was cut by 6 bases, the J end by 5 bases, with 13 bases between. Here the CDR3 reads CASRGGVGYGYTF. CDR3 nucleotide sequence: TGTGCCAGCAGGGGAGGGGTGGGGTATGGCTACACCTTC.

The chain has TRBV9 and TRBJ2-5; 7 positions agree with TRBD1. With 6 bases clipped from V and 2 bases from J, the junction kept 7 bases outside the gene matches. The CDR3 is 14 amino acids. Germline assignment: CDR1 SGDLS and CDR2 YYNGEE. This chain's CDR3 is CASNTGTEQETQYF. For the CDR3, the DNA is TGTGCCAGCAACACCGGGACAGAGCAAGAGACCCAGTACTTC.

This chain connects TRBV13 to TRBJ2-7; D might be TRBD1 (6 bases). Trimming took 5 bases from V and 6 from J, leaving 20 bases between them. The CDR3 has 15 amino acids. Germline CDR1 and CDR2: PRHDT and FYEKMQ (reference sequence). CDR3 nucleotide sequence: TGTGCCAGCAGCCTACAGGGAAATGAGATGGGCGAGCAGTACTTC. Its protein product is CASSLQGNEMGEQYF.

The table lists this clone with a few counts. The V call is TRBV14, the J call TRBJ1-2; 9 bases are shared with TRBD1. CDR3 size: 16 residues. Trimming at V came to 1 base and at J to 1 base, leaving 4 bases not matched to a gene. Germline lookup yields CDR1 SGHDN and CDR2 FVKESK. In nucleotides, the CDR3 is TGTGCCAGCAGCCAAGGTTACAGGGGGCTTAACTATGGCTACACCTTC. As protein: CASSQGYRGLNYGYTF.

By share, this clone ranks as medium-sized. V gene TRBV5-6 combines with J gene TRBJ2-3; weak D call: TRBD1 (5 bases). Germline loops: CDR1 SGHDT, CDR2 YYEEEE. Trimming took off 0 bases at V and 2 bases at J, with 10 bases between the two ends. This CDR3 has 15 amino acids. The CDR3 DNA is TGTGCCAGCAGCTTGGATCAGGGCCCCACAGATACGCAGTATTTT. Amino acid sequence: CASSLDQGPTDTQYF. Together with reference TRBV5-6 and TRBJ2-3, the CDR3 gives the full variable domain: DAGVTQSPTHLIKTRGQQVTLRCSPKSGHDTVSWYQQALGQGPQFIFQYYEEEERQRGNFPDRFSGHQFPNYSSELNVNALLLGDSALYLCASSLDQGPTDTQYFGPGTRLTVL.

The CDR3 is CSVEEGHNEQFF. In DNA form, the CDR3 reads TGCAGCGTTGAAGAAGGCCACAATGAGCAGTTCTTC. The gene calls are TRBV29-1 and TRBJ2-1; no reliable D call. Germline V gene lookup returns CDR1 SQVTM and CDR2 ANQGSEA. The V gene lost 0 bases and the J gene lost 5 bases, with 5 bases spanning the gap. The CDR3 has 12 amino acids.

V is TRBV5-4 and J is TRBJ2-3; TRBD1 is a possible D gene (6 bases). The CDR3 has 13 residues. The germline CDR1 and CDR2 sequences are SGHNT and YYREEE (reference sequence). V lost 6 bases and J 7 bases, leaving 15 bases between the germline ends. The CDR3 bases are TGTGCCAGCAACCCGGCAGGGGCTTATACGCAGTATTTT. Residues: CASNPAGAYTQYF.

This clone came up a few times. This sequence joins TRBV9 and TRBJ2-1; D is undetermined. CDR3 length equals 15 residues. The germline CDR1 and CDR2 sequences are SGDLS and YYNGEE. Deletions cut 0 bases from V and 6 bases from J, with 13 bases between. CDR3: CASSVDGRPGNEQFF. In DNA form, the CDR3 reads TGTGCCAGCAGCGTAGACGGCAGACCAGGCAATGAGCAGTTCTTC. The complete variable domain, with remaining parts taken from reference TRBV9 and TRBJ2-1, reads DSGVTQTPKHLITATGQRVTLRCSPRSGDLSVYWYQQSLDQGLQFLIQYYNGEERAKGNILERFSAQQFPDLHSELNLSSLELGDSALYFCASSVDGRPGNEQFFGPGTRLTVL.

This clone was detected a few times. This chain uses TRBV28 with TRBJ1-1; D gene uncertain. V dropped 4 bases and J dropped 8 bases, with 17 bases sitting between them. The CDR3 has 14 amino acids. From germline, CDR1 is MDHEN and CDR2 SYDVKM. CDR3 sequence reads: CASSSRSSGPEAFF. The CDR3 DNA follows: TGTGCCAGCAGTTCGAGGTCGTCAGGCCCAGAAGCTTTCTTT.

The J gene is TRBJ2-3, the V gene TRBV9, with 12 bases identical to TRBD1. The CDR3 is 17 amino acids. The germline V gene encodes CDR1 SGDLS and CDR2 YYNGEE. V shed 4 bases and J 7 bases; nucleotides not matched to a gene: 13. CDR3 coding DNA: TGTGCCAGCAGCCTTCCCCCGGGACAGGGGGCGTATAATACGCAGTATTTT. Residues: CASSLPPGQGAYNTQYF.

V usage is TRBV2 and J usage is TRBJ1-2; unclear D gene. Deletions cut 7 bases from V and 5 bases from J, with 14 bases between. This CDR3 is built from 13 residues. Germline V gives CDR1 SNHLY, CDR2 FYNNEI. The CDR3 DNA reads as TGTGCCAGCACATTCCTAGACTCGTATGGCTACACCTTC. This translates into CASTFLDSYGYTF.

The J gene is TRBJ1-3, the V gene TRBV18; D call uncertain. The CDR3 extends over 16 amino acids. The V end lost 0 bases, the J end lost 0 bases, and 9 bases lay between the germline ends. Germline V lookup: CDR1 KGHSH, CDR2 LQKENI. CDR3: CASSPPGFSSGNTIYF. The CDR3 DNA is TGTGCCAGCTCACCACCAGGCTTCTCCTCTGGAAACACCATATATTTT.

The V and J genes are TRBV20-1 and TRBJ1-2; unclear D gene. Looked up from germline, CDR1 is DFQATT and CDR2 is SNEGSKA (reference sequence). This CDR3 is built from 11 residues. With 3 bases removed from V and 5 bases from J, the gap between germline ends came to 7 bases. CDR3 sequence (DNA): TGCAGTGCTAGGCCAGATTATGGCTACACCTTC. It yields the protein CSARPDYGYTF.

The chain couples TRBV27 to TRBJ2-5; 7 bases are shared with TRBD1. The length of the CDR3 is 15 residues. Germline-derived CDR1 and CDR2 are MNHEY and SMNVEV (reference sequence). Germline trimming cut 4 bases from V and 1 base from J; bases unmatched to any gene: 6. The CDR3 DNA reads TGTGCCAGCAGTTCTAACAGGGGTCTCCAAGAGACCCAGTACTTC. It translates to CASSSNRGLQETQYF.

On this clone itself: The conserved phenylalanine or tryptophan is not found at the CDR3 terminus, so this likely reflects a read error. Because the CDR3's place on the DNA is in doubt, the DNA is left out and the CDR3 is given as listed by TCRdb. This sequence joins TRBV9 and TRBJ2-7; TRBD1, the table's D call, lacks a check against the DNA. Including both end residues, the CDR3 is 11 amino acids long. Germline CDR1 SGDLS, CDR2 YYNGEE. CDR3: CASSVPGQLSL.

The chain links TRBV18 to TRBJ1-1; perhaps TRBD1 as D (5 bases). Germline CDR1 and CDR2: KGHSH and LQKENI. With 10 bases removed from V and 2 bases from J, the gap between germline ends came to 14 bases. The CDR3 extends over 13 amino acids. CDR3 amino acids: CATQRQFNTEAFF. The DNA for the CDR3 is TGTGCCACACAAAGACAGTTTAACACTGAAGCTTTCTTT.

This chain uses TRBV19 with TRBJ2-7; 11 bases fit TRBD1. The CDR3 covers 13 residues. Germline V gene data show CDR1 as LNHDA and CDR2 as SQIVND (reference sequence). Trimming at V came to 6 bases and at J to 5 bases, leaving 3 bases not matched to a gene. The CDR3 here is CASSWTGGNEQYF. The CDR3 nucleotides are TGTGCCAGTAGCTGGACAGGGGGCAACGAGCAGTACTTC.

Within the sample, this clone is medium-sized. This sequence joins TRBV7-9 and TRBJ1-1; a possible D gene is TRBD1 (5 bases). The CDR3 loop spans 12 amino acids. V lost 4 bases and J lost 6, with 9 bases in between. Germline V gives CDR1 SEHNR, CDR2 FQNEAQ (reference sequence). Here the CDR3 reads CASSSWGSEAFF. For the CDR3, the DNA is TGTGCCAGCAGCTCTTGGGGGTCTGAAGCTTTCTTT.

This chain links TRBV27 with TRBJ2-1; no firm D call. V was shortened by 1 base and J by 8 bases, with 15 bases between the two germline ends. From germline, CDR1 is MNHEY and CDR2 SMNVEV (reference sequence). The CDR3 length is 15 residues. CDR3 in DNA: TGTGCCAGCAGTTTATTACAAATACCCAGCGATGAGCAGTTCTTC. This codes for CASSLLQIPSDEQFF.

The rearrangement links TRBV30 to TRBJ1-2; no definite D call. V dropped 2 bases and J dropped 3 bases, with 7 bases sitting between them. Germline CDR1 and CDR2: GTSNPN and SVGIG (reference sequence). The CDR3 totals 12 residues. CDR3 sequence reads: CAWSREDYGYTF. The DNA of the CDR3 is TGTGCCTGGAGTAGGGAAGACTATGGCTACACCTTC.